This T cell receptor (beta chain) was obtained from a study of T cell repertoires in cytomegalovirus infection. Study as a whole: Indications came from public TCR beta signatures; they pointed to CMV infection and to a matching HLA type. Points from the study as a whole: It was HLA-C-restricted CMV-specific TCR beta clonotypes that dominated the response ex vivo. Using cumulative public TCR beta family frequency, the authors identified those who carried CMV together with the relevant HLA.

Points on this clonotype: The antigen remains unidentified. A junction end diverges from the germline sequence, so it may reflect a read error.

Per the germline V gene, CDR1 is SGHTA and CDR2 is FQGNSA. The CDR3 is 16 residues long. A single record per CDR3 protein comes from TCRdb applying MiXCR to the reads. The sample holds around 450,000 distinct CDR3 sequences, roughly 30% seen once. The chain uses TRBV7-2 and TRBJ2-1; TRBD1 agrees at 7 bases. The sample comprised PBMCs. The TCR was taken from a human donor in good health (CMV status not recorded). Some clones in this sample may be carry-over from other donors' samples. Here the CDR3 reads CASSFSGTVSYNEKFF. In DNA, the CDR3 is TGTGCCAGCAGCTTCTCCGGGACAGTCTCCTACAATGAGAAGTTCTTC. The whole variable domain, remainder taken from reference TRBV7-2 and TRBJ2-1, is GAGVSQSPSNKVTEKGKDVELRCDPISGHTALYWYRQSLGQGLEFLIYFQGNSAPDKSGLPSDRFSAERTGGSVSTLTIQRTQQEDSAVYLCASSFSGTVSYNEKFFGPGTRLTVL.